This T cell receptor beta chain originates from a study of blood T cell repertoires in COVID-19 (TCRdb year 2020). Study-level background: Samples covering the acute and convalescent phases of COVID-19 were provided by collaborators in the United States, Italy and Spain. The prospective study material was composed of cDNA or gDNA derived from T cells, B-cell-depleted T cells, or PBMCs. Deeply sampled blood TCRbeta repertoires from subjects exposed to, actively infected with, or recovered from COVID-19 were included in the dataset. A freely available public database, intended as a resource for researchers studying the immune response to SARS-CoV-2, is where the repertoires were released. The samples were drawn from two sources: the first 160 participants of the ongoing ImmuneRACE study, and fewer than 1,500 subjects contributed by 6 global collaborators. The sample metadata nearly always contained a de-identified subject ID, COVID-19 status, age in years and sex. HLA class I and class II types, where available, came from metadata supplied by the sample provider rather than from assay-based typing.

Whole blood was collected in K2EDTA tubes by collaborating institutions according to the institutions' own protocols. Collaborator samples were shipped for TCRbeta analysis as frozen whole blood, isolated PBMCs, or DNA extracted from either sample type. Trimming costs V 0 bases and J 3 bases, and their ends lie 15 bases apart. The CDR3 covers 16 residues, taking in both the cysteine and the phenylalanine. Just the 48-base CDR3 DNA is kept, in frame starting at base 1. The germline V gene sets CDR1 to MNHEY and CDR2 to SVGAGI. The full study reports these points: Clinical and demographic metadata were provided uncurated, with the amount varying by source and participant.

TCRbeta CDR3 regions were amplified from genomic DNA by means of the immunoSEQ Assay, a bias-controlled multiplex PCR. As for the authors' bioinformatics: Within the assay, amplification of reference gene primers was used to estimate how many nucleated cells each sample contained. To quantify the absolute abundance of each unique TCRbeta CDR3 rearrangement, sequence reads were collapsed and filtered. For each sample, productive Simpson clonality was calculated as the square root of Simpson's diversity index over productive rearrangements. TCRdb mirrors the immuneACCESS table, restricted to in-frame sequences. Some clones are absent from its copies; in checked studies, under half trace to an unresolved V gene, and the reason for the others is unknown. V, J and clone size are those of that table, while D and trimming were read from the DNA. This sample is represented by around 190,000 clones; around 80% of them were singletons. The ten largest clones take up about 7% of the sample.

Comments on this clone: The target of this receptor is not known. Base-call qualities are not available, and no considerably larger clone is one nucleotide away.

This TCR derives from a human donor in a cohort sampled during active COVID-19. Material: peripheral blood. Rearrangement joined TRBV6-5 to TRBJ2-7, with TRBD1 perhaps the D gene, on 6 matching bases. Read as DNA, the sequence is TGTGCCAGCAGTTACTCGATACAGGGAAAGAGCTACGAGCAGTACTTC. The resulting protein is CASSYSIQGKSYEQYF.